Sequencing of this T cell receptor beta chain was carried out in a study of CD8 T cells in ankylosing spondylitis. Study-level results: Blood of patients with ankylosing spondylitis appeared to be characterized by a TCR beta motif of several highly homologous variants. Reports say disease-linked clones showed up significantly more in matched ankylosing spondylitis synovial fluid.

For this clonotype: Its antigen is not identified.

Germline V CDR1 and CDR2: MDHEN, SYDVKM. The CDR3 has 16 amino acids. V was pared by 3 bases and J by 4 bases, with 9 bases of the junction left unmatched. Generation of TCR beta libraries employed quantitative 5'-RACE incorporating molecular barcodes. TCRdb reprocessed the 5' RACE reads with MiXCR, giving one entry per CDR3 protein. The sample has approximately 39,000 distinct CDR3 sequences, around an eighth seen once; the top ten hold about a third. This TCR came from a male donor with ankylosing spondylitis. This chain links TRBV28 with TRBJ2-1, with TRBD2 matching over 7 bases. Sequenced input: synovial fluid, either unsorted or a sorted T cell fraction (not recorded which). The CDR3 loop reads CASSFNRDYLYNEQFF. The DNA for the CDR3 is TGTGCCAGCAGTTTTAACCGGGACTACCTTTACAATGAGCAGTTCTTC.